This T cell receptor (beta chain) was profiled in a study of early stage breast cancer tumors. As for the study in general: Of 15 to 20 invasive breast tumors, around 13 were hormone receptor-positive, HER2-negative. Around 9.6-fold was the mean read coverage per sample. Whole-study results and caveats: Functional markers like CD4, CD8 and FOXP3 were missed in bulk sequencing.

The V segment lost 0 bases and the J segment 5 bases; nucleotides outside the gene matches: 6. Looked up from germline, CDR1 is SGHTS and CDR2 is YDEGEE. The CDR3 consists of 15 residues. This clone was seen a single time. What it recognizes is unknown. Here immunoSEQ multiplex PCR was the method, and the copy in TCRdb shows in-frame clones only, minus some. The top ten hold roughly a third of the sample, which has about 30,000 clones, 55% to 75% seen once. This chain uses TRBV5-8 with TRBJ2-7; 9 nucleotides agree with TRBD2. What was sequenced was blood. The sequence derives from a person between 45 and 65 years old with breast cancer. The CDR3 is CASSLGAGGGHEQYF. CDR3 sequence (DNA): TGTGCCAGCAGCTTGGGCGCGGGAGGGGGTCACGAGCAGTACTTC. The complete variable domain, with remaining parts taken from reference TRBV5-8 and TRBJ2-7, reads EAGVTQSPTHLIKTRGQQATLRCSPISGHTSVYWYQQALGLGLQFLLWYDEGEERNRGNFPPRFSGRQFPNYSSELNVNALELEDSALYLCASSLGAGGGHEQYFGPGTRLTVT.